This TCR beta chain emerged from a study of Ad26.COV2.S vaccination and SARS-CoV-2 variants. Turning to the study itself: COV1001, an Ad26.COV2.S trial, supplied this vaccine-arm donor. Once, or twice with 56 days between doses, Ad26.COV2.S was given intramuscularly. Findings and limits, study-wide: Reportedly, spike-specific CD8+ and CD4+ T cell responses achieved substantial breadth once vaccination had taken place.

TCRdb's table, derived via immunoSEQ multiplex PCR, lists solely in-frame clones and lacks some. Here the sample spans 380,000 or so clones, roughly 85% being singletons. The sample's treatment: around 19 received Ad26.COV2.S at low or high dose, single or two shots; roughly 5 received placebo; per-sample allocation not given. All samples were drawn on day 63, counting from the first vaccine or placebo injection. Note on this clone: Its antigen is currently unknown. Other DNA variants within this sample encode the same CDR3.

The V and J ends lost 3 bases and 4 bases respectively, with 7 bases between them. Per germline, CDR1 KGHSH and CDR2 LQKENI. The CDR3 is made up of 12 amino acids. The chain couples TRBV18 to TRBJ2-7; no firm D call. The sequenced sample was peripheral blood, obtained in a trial of Ad26.COV2.S vaccine versus placebo. The clonotype was recovered from a person between 18 and 65 years old who received the Ad26.COV2.S COVID-19 vaccine or a placebo. CDR3 loop: CASSPLGYEQYF. The CDR3 coding sequence is TGTGCCAGCTCACCGCTTGGGTACGAGCAGTACTTC.